This T cell receptor (beta chain) was sequenced during a study of OX40 agonist ivuxolimab in advanced cancers. The repertoire was sequenced with immunoSEQ multiplex PCR; TCRdb's copy has only in-frame clones and lacks some. The table has some 70,000 clones, around 85% seen once. The CDR3 loop spans 13 amino acids. J lost 6 bases, V lost 2 bases, and 3 bases had no gene match. Germline values: CDR1 SGHTA, CDR2 FQGTGA. The clonotype was recovered from an adult with an advanced solid tumor such as melanoma, head and neck, liver or kidney cancer. Here the sequenced sample was CD4+ or CD8+ T cells sorted from blood, taken in a trial of the OX40 agonist ivuxolimab. J is TRBJ1-2 and V is TRBV7-3; 7 positions agree with TRBD1. The CDR3 loop reads CASSLGQGDGYTF. CDR3 coding DNA: TGTGCCAGCAGCTTAGGGCAGGGGGATGGCTACACCTTC.